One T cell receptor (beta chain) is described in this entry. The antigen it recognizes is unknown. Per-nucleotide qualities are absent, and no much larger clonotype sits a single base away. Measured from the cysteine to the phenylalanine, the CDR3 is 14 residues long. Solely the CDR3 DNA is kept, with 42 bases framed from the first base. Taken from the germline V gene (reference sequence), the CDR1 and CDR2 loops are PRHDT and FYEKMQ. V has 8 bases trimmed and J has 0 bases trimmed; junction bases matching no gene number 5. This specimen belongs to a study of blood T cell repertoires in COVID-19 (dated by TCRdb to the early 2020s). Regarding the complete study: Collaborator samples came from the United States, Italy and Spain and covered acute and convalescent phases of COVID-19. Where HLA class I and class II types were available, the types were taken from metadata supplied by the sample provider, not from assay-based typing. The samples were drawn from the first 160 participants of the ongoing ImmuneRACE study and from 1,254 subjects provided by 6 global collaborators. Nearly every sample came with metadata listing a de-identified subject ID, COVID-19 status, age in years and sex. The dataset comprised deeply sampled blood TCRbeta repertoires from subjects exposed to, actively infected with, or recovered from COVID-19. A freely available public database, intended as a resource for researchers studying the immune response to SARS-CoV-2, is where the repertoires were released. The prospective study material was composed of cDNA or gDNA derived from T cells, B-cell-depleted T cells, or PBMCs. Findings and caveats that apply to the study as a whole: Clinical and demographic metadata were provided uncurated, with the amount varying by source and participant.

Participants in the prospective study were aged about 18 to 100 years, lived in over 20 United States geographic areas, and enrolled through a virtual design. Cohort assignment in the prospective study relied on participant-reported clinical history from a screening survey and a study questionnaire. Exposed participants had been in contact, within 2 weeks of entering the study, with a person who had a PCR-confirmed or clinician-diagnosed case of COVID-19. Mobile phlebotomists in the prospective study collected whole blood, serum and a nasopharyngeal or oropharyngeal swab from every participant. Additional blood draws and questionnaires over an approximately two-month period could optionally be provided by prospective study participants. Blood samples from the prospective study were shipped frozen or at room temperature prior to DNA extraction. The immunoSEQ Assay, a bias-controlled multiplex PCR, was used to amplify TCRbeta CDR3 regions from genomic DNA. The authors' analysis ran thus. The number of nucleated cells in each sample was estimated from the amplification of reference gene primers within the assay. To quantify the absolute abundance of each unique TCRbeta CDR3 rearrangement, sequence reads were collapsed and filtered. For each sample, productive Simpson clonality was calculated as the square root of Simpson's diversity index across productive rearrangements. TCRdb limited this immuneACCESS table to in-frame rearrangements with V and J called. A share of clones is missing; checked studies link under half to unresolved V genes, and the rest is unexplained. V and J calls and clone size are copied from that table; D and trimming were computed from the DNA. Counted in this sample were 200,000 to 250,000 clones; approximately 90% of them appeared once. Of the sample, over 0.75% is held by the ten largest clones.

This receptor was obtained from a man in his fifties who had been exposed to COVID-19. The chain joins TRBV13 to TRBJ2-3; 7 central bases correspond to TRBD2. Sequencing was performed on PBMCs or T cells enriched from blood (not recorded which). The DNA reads TGTGCCAGCGGAGCGGGGAGGAGCACAGATACGCAGTATTTT. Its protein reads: CASGAGRSTDTQYF.